This T cell receptor (beta chain) was observed in a study of human T cells and chemical hapten exposure. The V gene's germline CDR1 is LGHNA and CDR2 YNFKEQ. There are 15 residues in the CDR3. Trimming took 0 bases from V and 9 from J, leaving 15 bases between them. Stated time point: patch test 1, 2 weeks after DPC sensitization. Noted treatment: therapeutic diphenylcyclopropenone sensitization with weekly scalp DPC. Authors' processing steps: With a range of roughly 20,000 to 690,600, the median per sample was around 96,000 TCRs. Via MiXCR, TCRdb re-called the RACE reads, giving one row per CDR3 protein. TCRdb assigned the V and J calls; the authors' analysis was not used. The repertoire includes approximately 340,000 distinct CDR3 sequences, around 7% of them detected once, and about 8% sits in the top ten.

The origin of this receptor is a woman younger than 35 with alopecia areata. Some clones in this sample may be carry-over from other donors' samples. The sample consisted of whole blood, taken in connection with sensitization to the hapten diphenylcyclopropenone (DPC). This sequence joins TRBV4-2 and TRBJ1-5, with D uncertain. This CDR3 reads CASSQEGKGIWPQHF. The CDR3 bases are TGTGCCAGCAGCCAAGAGGGCAAGGGCATCTGGCCCCAGCATTTT.